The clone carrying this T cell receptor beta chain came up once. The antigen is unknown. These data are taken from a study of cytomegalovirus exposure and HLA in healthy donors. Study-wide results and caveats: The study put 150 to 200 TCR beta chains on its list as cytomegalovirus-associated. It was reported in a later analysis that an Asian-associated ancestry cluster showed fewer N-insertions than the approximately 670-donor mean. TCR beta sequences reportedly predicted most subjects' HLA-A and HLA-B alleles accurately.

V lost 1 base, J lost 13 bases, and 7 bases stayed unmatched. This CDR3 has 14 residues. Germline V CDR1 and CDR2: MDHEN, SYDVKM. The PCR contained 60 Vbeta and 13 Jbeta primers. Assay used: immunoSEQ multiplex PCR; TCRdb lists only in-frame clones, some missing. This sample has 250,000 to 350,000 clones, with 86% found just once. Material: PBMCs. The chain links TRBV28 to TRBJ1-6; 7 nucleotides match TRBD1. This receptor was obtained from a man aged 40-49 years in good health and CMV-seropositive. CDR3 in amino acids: CASSLLGQPEPLHF. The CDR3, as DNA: TGTGCCAGCAGTTTATTGGGACAGCCAGAGCCCCTCCACTTT.